This T cell receptor beta chain was retrieved from a study of T cells in Graves' hyperthyroidism and ophthalmopathy. The CDR3 consists of 16 residues. V dropped 4 bases and J dropped 2; count of bases not matched to a gene: 5. CDR1 is SNHLY, CDR2 FYNNEI, per germline. From RNA transcripts, TCR beta CDR3 regions were amplified. The study used the HTBI primer set for a first-round RT-PCR of the TCR CDR3. TCRdb re-analysed the multiplex PCR reads in MiXCR, keeping a single row per CDR3 protein. The table records over 500,000 distinct CDR3 sequences, less than 15% of them present only once. Specimen: blood. V and J are TRBV2 and TRBJ2-7; 13 bases are a match to TRBD2. The receptor comes from a woman aged 35 to 49 with Graves' hyperthyroidism. The CDR3 is CASSGGLAGAPYEQYF. The DNA of the CDR3 is TGTGCCAGCAGTGGAGGACTAGCGGGGGCCCCCTACGAGCAGTACTTC.